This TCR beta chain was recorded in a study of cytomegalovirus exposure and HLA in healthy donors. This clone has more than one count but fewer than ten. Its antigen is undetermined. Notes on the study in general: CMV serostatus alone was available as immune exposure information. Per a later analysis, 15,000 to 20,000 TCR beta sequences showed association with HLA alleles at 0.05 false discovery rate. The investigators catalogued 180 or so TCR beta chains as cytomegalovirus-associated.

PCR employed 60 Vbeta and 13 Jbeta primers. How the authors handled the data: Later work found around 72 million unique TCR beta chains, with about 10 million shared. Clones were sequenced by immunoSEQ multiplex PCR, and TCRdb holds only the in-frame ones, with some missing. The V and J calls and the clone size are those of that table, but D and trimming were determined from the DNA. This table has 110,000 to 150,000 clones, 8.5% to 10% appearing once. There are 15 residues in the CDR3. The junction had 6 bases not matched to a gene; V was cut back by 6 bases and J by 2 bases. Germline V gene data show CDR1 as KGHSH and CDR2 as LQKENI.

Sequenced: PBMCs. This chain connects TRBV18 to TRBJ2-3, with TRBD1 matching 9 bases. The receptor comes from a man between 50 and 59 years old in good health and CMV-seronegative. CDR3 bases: TGTGCCAGCTCTTTGACAGGGGGTTACACAGATACGCAGTATTTT. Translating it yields CASSLTGGYTDTQYF.